These 17 T cell receptor beta chains were all obtained from the same sample, sequenced in a study of blood T cell repertoires in COVID-19. Generated by immunoSEQ multiplex PCR, the TCRdb table keeps only in-frame clones and is missing some. The sample lists 140,000 to 150,000 clones, around four fifths occurring once. The sequenced sample consisted of peripheral blood. These receptor sequences come from a woman between 40 and 55 years old with active or convalescent COVID-19.

J is TRBJ1-2 and V is TRBV4-3; weak D call: TRBD1 (6 bases). Trimming cost V 1 base and J 4 bases, with 10 bases left between them. There are 14 residues in the CDR3. Germline CDR1 is LGHNA and CDR2 is YSLEER. This CDR3 reads CASSQGPRGYGYTF. The DNA of the CDR3 is TGCGCCAGCAGCCAAGGCCCCAGGGGCTATGGCTACACCTTC.

There are a few counts of this clone. The chain links TRBV28 to TRBJ1-1, with 9 bases lining up with TRBD1. The germline V gene has CDR1 MDHEN and CDR2 SYDVKM. Germline trimming cut 10 bases from V and 1 base from J; bases unmatched to any gene: 7. CDR3 size: 14 residues. CDR3 residues: CATQGTGQNTEAFF. In DNA, the CDR3 is TGTGCCACCCAAGGGACAGGGCAGAACACTGAAGCTTTCTTT.

The sample holds one count of this clone. The V and J genes are TRBV6-1 and TRBJ2-1; the match to TRBD2 covers 13 bases. This CDR3 is 18 amino acids long. The germline V gene has CDR1 MNHNS and CDR2 SASEGT. J lost 7 bases, V lost 3 bases, and 12 bases had no gene match. CDR3 loop: CASSERGLAGLPRNEQFF. The CDR3 coding sequence is TGTGCCAGCAGTGAGAGGGGACTAGCGGGGCTTCCGAGGAATGAGCAGTTCTTC.

The rearrangement links TRBV18 to TRBJ1-5, with a tentative D call TRBD1 (5 bases). V lost 6 bases and J 1 base, leaving 16 bases between the germline ends. This CDR3 comprises 16 residues. Germline V lookup: CDR1 KGHSH, CDR2 LQKENI. The CDR3 sequence: CASSAVEGVSNQPQHF. The CDR3 region has the DNA TGTGCCAGCTCGGCCGTCGAAGGGGTGAGCAATCAGCCCCAGCATTTT.

The V and J genes are TRBV7-2 and TRBJ2-1; tentative D call: TRBD2 (6 bases). The CDR3 length is 13 residues. V lost 5 bases and J 5 bases, leaving 10 bases between the germline ends. Germline assignment: CDR1 SGHTA and CDR2 FQGNSA. The CDR3 DNA follows: TGTGCCAGCAGCCACGGGAGTAACAATGAGCAGTTCTTC. It translates to CASSHGSNNEQFF.

To note about this clone: Germline and junction disagree at one end, which may indicate a read error. The J gene is TRBJ2-5, the V gene TRBV2; 7 nucleotides agree with TRBD2. The CDR3 sequence is 12 residues long. Germline CDR1 and CDR2: SNHLY and FYNNEI. CDR3 region: CASSGPGAGAHF. The DNA for the CDR3 is TGTGCCAGCAGCGGACCCGGGGCGGGAGCGCACTTC.

J is TRBJ1-1 and V is TRBV7-2; weak D call: TRBD1 (5 bases). Germline CDR1 and CDR2: SGHTA and FQGNSA. The CDR3 consists of 18 residues. The ends were cut back, 4 bases at V and 1 base at J, with 22 bases in the middle. The CDR3 sequence is CASSSFPAGLKGNTEAFF. In nucleotides, the CDR3 is TGTGCCAGCAGCTCTTTCCCGGCAGGGCTAAAAGGGAACACTGAAGCTTTCTTT.

The chain recombines TRBV11-2 with TRBJ2-2; 7 bases map to TRBD1. Germline lookup yields CDR1 SGHAT and CDR2 FQNNGV. CDR3 size: 13 residues. V shed 4 bases, J shed 11 bases, and the junction held 7 bases outside the gene matches. DNA of the CDR3: TGTGCCAGCAGCTCCTTCCGACAGGGAGAGCTGTTTTTT. Protein sequence: CASSSFRQGELFF. Full variable domain (remainder filled in from reference TRBV11-2 and TRBJ2-2): EAGVAQSPRYKIIEKRQSVAFWCNPISGHATLYWYQQILGQGPKLLIQFQNNGVVDDSQLPKDRFSAERLKGVDSTLKIQPAKLEDSAVYLCASSSFRQGELFFGEGSRLTVL.

The genes are TRBV10-3 and TRBJ2-1; D is possibly TRBD2 (6 bases). The germline V gene has CDR1 ENHRY and CDR2 SYGVKD. The CDR3 covers 11 residues. V was pared by 3 bases and J by 12 bases, with 9 bases between. CDR3 bases: TGTGCCATCAGTGATGCGGGGAGGCAGTTCTTC. Residues: CAISDAGRQFF.

The rearrangement links TRBV3-1 (or the pseudogene TRBV3-2) to TRBJ1-1; no clear D gene. Trimming shortened V by 0 bases and J by 4 bases, and 6 bases separated the two germline ends. CDR1 LGHDT and CDR2 YNNKEL come from the germline V gene (reference sequence). The CDR3 extends over 13 amino acids. The CDR3, as DNA: TGTGCCAGCAGCCAAGACCGGGTCACTGAAGCTTTCTTT. Translating it yields CASSQDRVTEAFF.

There are many counts of this clone. Other DNA sequences in this specimen translate into the identical CDR3. This chain links TRBV3-1 (or the pseudogene TRBV3-2) with TRBJ2-7, with D perhaps matching TRBD1 (5 bases). The CDR3 is 15 amino acids. V lost 1 base to trimming and J lost 0 bases, with 10 bases between them. Germline CDR1 is LGHDT and CDR2 is YNNKEL (reference sequence). The CDR3 DNA is TGTGCCAGCAGCCAAGGACCCAGGGACTCCTACGAGCAGTACTTC. This codes for CASSQGPRDSYEQYF.

This clone was detected once. The rearrangement uses TRBV6-6 and TRBJ1-1; possibly TRBD1 for D (6 bases). The CDR3 is 13 residues long. From germline, CDR1 is MNHNY and CDR2 SVGAGI (reference sequence). V lost 10 bases and J 11 bases, leaving 23 bases between the germline ends. DNA of the CDR3: TGTGCCACCATTAGACAGGAACTCGGTGTTGCTTTCTTT. Its protein is CATIRQELGVAFF.

Details on this clone: Different DNA sequences within this sample yield the same CDR3. The chain couples TRBV15 to TRBJ2-3; 8 positions match TRBD2. Germline loops: CDR1 LNHNV, CDR2 YYDKDF (reference sequence). The ends lost 3 bases at V and 4 bases at J; junction bases unmatched: 12. There are 17 residues in the CDR3. The CDR3 sequence is CATSSRPSGRVSDTQYF. The CDR3 region has the DNA TGTGCCACCAGCAGCCGACCCAGCGGGAGAGTATCAGATACGCAGTATTTT. Full variable domain (missing parts from reference TRBV15 and TRBJ2-3): DAMVIQNPRYQVTQFGKPVTLSCSQTLNHNVMYWYQQKSSQAPKLLFHYYDKDFNNEADTPDNFQSRRPNTSFCFLDIRSPGLGDTAMYLCATSSRPSGRVSDTQYFGPGTRLTVL.

CDR3 DNA sequence: TGTGCCAGCTCACTTGGGGCAGGGAACCTCAACTATGGCTACACCTTC. This sequence encodes CASSLGAGNLNYGYTF. This chain joins TRBV18 and TRBJ1-2; tentative D call: TRBD1 (5 bases). The V and J ends lost 4 bases and 2 bases respectively, with 17 bases between them. From germline, CDR1 is KGHSH and CDR2 LQKENI. This CDR3 region has 16 residues. The full variable domain, its missing parts supplied by reference TRBV18 and TRBJ1-2, is NAGVMQNPRHLVRRRGQEARLRCSPMKGHSHVYWYRQLPEEGLKFMVYLQKENIIDESGMPKERFSAEFPKEGPSILRIQQVVRGDSAAYFCASSLGAGNLNYGYTFGSGTRLTVV.

The chain has TRBV27 and TRBJ2-7; D remains unclear. CDR1 is MNHEY, CDR2 SMNVEV, per germline (reference sequence). The CDR3 contains 16 residues. The V and J ends lost 2 bases and 0 bases respectively, with 14 bases between them. CDR3 protein: CASSLIASPYSYEQYF. CDR3 bases: TGTGCCAGCAGTTTAATTGCGTCCCCTTACTCCTACGAGCAGTACTTC.

V gene TRBV7-2 combines with J gene TRBJ2-3; the match to TRBD2 covers 13 bases. Germline lookup yields CDR1 SGHTA and CDR2 FQGNSA. The CDR3 extends over 17 amino acids. The V and J ends lost 5 bases and 2 bases, in that order; junction bases with no gene match: 7. CDR3 bases: TGTGCCAGCAGCACTTCGGGACTAGCGGGGTCCACAGATACGCAGTATTTT. Translation: CASSTSGLAGSTDTQYF.

This chain connects TRBV11-2 to TRBJ1-2; D perhaps matches TRBD1 (6 bases). The ends were cut back, 10 bases at V and 7 bases at J, with 22 bases in the middle. This CDR3 is 14 amino acids long. The germline V gene has CDR1 SGHAT and CDR2 FQNNGV. The CDR3 coding sequence is TGTGCCACTACAGGTTTTTGGGGGCCTGGTGGCTACACCTTC. Amino acid sequence: CATTGFWGPGGYTF.